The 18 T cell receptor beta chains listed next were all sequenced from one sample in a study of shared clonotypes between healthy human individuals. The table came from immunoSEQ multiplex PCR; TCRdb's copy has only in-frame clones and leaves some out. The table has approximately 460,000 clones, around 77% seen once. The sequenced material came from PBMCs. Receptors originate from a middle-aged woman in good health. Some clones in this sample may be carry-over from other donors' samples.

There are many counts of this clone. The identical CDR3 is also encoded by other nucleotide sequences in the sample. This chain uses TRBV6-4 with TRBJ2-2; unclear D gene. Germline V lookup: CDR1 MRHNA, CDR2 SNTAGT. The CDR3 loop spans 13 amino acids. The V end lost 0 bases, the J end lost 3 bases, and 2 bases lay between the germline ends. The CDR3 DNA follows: TGTGCCAGCAGTGACTCTGACACCGGGGAGCTGTTTTTT. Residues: CASSDSDTGELFF.

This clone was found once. The CDR3 DNA follows: TGTGCCAGCAAATCCAACAGTAACTATGGCTACACCTTC. Amino acids: CASKSNSNYGYTF. The chain carries TRBV2 and TRBJ1-2; D uncertain. The V gene's germline CDR1 is SNHLY and CDR2 FYNNEI. This CDR3 spans 13 amino acids. Trimming removed 7 bases at V and 1 base at J, with 10 bases between. Based on the CDR3 plus reference TRBV2 and TRBJ1-2, the full variable domain is EPEVTQTPSHQVTQMGQEVILRCVPISNHLYFYWYRQILGQKVEFLVSFYNNEISEKSEIFDDQFSVERPDGSNFTLKIRSTKLEDSAMYFCASKSNSNYGYTFGSGTRLTVV.

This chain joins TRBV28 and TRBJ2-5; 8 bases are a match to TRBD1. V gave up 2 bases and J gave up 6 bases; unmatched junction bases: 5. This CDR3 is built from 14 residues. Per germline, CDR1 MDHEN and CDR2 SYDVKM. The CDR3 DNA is TGTGCCAGCAGTTTAGTGGGGGACAGGAAGACCCAGTACTTC. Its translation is CASSLVGDRKTQYF. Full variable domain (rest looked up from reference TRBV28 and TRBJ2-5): DVKVTQSSRYLVKRTGEKVFLECVQDMDHENMFWYRQDPGLGLRLIYFSYDVKMKEKGDIPEGYSVSREKKERFSLILESASTNQTSMYLCASSLVGDRKTQYFGPGTRLLVL.

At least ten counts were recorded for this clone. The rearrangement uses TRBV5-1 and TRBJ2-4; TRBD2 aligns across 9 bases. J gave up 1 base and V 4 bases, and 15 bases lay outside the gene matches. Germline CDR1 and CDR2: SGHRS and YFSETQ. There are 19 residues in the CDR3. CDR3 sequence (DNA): TGCGCCAGCAGCCCCTCGACTAGCGGCACAGGAGGGGCCAAAAACATTCAGTACTTC. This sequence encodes CASSPSTSGTGGAKNIQYF.

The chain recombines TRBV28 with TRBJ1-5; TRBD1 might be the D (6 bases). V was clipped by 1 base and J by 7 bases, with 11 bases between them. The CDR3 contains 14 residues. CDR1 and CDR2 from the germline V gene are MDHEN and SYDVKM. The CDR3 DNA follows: TGTGCCAGCAGTTTATATACAGGGCGACAGCCCCAGCATTTT. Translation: CASSLYTGRQPQHF.

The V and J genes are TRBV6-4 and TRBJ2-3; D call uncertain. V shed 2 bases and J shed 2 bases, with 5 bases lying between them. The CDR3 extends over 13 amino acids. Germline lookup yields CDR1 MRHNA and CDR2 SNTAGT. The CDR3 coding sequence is TGTGCCAGCAGTGACCGCGTCACAGATACGCAGTATTTT. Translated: CASSDRVTDTQYF.

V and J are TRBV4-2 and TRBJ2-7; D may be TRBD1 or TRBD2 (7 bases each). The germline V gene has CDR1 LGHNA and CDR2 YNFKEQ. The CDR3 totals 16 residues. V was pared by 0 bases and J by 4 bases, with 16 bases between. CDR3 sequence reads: CASSQDQGGGSYEQYF. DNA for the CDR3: TGTGCCAGCAGCCAAGATCAGGGGGGAGGGTCTTACGAGCAGTACTTC.

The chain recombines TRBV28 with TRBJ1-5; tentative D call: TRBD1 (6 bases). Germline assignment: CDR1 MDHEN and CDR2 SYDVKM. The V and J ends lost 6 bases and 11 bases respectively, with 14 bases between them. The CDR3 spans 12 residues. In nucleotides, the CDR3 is TGTGCCAGCAGCGGACAGCTAGGGGCCCAGCATTTT. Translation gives CASSGQLGAQHF.

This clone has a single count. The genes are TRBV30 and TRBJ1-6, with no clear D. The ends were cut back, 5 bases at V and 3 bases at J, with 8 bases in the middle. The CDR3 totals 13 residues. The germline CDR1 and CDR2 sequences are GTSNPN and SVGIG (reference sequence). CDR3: CAWGGNYNSPLHF. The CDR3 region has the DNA TGTGCCTGGGGTGGCAACTATAATTCACCCCTCCACTTT. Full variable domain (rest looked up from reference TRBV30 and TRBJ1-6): SQTIHQWPATLVQPVGSPLSLECTVEGTSNPNLYWYRQAAGRGLQLLFYSVGIGQISSEVPQNLSASRPQDRQFILSSKKLLLSDSGFYLCAWGGNYNSPLHFGNGTRLTVT.

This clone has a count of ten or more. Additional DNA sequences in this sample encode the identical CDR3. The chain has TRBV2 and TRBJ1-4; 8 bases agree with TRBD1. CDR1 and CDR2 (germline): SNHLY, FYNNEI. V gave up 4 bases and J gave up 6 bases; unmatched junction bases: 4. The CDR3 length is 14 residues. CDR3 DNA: TGTGCCAGCAGTGGGAACAGGGGGGATGAAAAACTGTTTTTT. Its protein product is CASSGNRGDEKLFF.

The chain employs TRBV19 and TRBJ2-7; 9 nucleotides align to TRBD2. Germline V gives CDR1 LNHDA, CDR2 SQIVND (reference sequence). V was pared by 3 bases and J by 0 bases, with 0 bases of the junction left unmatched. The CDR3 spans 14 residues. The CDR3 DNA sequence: TGTGCCAGTAGTATTAGCGGGAGCTCCTACGAGCAGTACTTC. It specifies CASSISGSSYEQYF.

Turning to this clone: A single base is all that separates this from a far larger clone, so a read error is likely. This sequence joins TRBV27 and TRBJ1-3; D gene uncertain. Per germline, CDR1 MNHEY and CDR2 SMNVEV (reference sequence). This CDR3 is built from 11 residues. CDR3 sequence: CASIGGNTIHF. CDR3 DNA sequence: TGTGCCAGCATCGGAGGAAACACCATACATTTT.

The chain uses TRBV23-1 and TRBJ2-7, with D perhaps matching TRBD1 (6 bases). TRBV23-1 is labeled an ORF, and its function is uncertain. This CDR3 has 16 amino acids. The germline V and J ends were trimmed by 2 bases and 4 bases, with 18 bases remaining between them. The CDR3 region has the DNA TGCGCCAGCAGTCAAACGTTCACAGGGCTTTTTTACGAGCAGTACTTC. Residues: CASSQTFTGLFYEQYF.

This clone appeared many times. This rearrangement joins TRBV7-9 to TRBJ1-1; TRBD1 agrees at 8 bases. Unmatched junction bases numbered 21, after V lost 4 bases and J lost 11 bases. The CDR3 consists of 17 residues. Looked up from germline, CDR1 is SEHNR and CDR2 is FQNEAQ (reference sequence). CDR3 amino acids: CASSSSGRGLGSVLAFF. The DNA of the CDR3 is TGTGCCAGCAGCTCAAGTGGCAGGGGGCTGGGGTCCGTTCTGGCTTTCTTT. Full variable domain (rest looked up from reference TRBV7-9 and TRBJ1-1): DTGVSQNPRHKITKRGQNVTFRCDPISEHNRLYWYRQTLGQGPEFLTYFQNEAQLEKSRLLSDRFSAERPKGSFSTLEIQRTEQGDSAMYLCASSSSGRGLGSVLAFFGQGTRLTVV.

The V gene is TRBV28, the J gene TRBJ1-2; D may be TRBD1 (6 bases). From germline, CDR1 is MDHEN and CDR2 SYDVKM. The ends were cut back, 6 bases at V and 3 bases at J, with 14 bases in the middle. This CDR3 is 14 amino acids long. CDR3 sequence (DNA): TGTGCCAGCAGGGGATGGCCAGGGGACTATGGCTACACCTTC. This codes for CASRGWPGDYGYTF.

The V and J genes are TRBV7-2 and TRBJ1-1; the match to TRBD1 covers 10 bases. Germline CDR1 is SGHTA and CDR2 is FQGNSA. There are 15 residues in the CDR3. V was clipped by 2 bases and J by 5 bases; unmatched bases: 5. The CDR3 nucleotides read TGTGCCAGCAGCTTACTGACAGGGGGCTTGACTGAAGCTTTCTTT. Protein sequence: CASSLLTGGLTEAFF.

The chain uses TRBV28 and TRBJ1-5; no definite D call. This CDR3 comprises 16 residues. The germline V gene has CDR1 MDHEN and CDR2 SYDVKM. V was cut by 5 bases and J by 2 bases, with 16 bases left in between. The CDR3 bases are TGTGCCAGCAGTGCCTATAGGGTAATAGGCAATCAGCCCCAGCATTTT. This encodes CASSAYRVIGNQPQHF.

This CDR3 reads CASRPMTSGDPPTSTDTQYF. The CDR3 region has the DNA TGTGCCAGCAGACCTATGACTAGCGGAGATCCCCCTACTAGCACAGATACGCAGTATTTT. The chain recombines TRBV28 with TRBJ2-3; 9 bases map to TRBD2. After removal of 6 bases from V and 0 bases from J, the junction contained 19 bases not matched to a gene. The CDR3 loop spans 20 amino acids. CDR1 is MDHEN, CDR2 SYDVKM, per germline.